This TCR beta chain was retrieved from a study of blood T cell repertoires in COVID-19. Trimming took 4 bases from V and 5 from J, leaving 6 bases between them. This CDR3 has 12 residues. Germline-derived CDR1 and CDR2 are MDHEN and SYDVKM. In regard to this clone: The sample has other DNA sequences that encode this CDR3 too.

Per the original data handling: Estimation of nucleated cell counts relied on the amplification of reference gene primers. The table came from immunoSEQ multiplex PCR; TCRdb's copy has only in-frame clones and leaves some out. That table furnishes V, J and clone size, whereas the DNA furnished D and trimming. The sample includes roughly 300,000 clones, roughly 91% of them seen just once. The sequence was collected from a woman between 35 and 50 years old with acute COVID-19. The specimen was PBMCs or T cells enriched from blood (not recorded which). This rearrangement joins TRBV28 to TRBJ1-5, with a tentative D call TRBD1 (5 bases). CDR3 region: CASSSGDQPQHF. CDR3 nucleotides: TGTGCCAGCAGTTCGGGGGATCAGCCCCAGCATTTT.